This T cell receptor (beta chain) was documented in a study of Ad26.COV2.S vaccination and SARS-CoV-2 variants. Treatment here: around 19 received Ad26.COV2.S at low or high dose, single or two shots; roughly 5 received placebo; per-sample allocation not given. Day 63 after the first injection of vaccine or placebo was the sampling time. General observations from the study: Placebo recipients showed lower spike-specific TCR breadth than vaccinees.

Method: immunoSEQ multiplex PCR; TCRdb's copy keeps in-frame clones and lacks some. Of some 410,000 clones detected, about 90% appear once; the ten largest clones hold around 1.7%. A word on this clone: Its antigen is currently unknown.

The source is a person between 18 and 59 years old who received the Ad26.COV2.S COVID-19 vaccine or a placebo. The sample was peripheral blood, taken in a trial of Ad26.COV2.S vaccine versus placebo.

CDR3 residues: CASSYGLAGGPGETQYF. The CDR3 DNA sequence: TGTGCCAGCAGTTACGGTCTAGCGGGGGGGCCCGGAGAGACCCAGTACTTC. The V and J genes are TRBV6-8 and TRBJ2-5; the match to TRBD2 covers 12 bases. There are 17 residues in the CDR3. J was trimmed by 4 bases and V by 2 bases; bases with no gene match: 8. Germline assignment: CDR1 MNHGY and CDR2 SAAAGT.